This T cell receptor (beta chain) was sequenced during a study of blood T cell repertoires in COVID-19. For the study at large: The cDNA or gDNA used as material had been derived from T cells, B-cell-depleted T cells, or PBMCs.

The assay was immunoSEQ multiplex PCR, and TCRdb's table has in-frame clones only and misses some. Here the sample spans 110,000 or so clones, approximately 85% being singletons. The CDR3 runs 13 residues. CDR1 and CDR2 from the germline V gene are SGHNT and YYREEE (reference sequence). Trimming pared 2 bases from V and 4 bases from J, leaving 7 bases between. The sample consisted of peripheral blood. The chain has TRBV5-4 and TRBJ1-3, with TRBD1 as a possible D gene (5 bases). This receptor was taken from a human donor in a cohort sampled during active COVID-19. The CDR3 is CASSFDSGNTIYF. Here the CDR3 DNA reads TGTGCCAGCAGCTTCGACAGCGGAAACACCATATATTTT. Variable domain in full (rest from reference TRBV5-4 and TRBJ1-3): ETGVTQSPTHLIKTRGQQVTLRCSSQSGHNTVSWYQQALGQGPQFIFQYYREEENGRGNFPPRFSGLQFPNYSSELNVNALELDDSALYLCASSFDSGNTIYFGEGSWLTVV.